A single sample is the source of the 27 T cell receptor beta chains below, sequenced in a study of T cells after somatic rescue of genetic block. The assay was immunoSEQ multiplex PCR, and TCRdb's table has in-frame clones only and misses some. Here the sample spans tens of thousands of clones, approximately 91% being singletons. Sequenced input: peripheral blood mononuclear cells (PBMCs). The receptors were sampled from a man aged 25 to 40.

The chain employs TRBV19 and TRBJ2-7; weak D call: TRBD2 (6 bases). The germline gives CDR1 LNHDA, CDR2 SQIVND (reference sequence). This CDR3 spans 14 amino acids. Deletions cut 3 bases from V and 7 bases from J, with 16 bases between. The CDR3 spells CASSMSGPEGEQYF. The CDR3 bases are TGTGCCAGTAGTATGTCCGGGCCGGAGGGAGAGCAGTACTTC.

V gene TRBV19 combines with J gene TRBJ2-7; D unclear. There are 16 residues in the CDR3. The V and J ends lost 3 bases and 0 bases respectively, with 15 bases between them. Germline CDR1 and CDR2: LNHDA and SQIVND (reference sequence). This CDR3 reads CASSIGASFTSYEQYF. CDR3 DNA sequence: TGTGCCAGTAGTATCGGCGCATCCTTCACCTCCTACGAGCAGTACTTC.

This chain connects TRBV2 to TRBJ1-4; D is unresolved. The CDR3 consists of 15 residues. CDR1 SNHLY and CDR2 FYNNEI come from the germline V gene. Between the trimmed V and J ends, which lost 2 bases and 3 bases, there was a span of 10 bases. The CDR3 bases are TGTGCCAGCAGTGAATTGGGGTCAGCTAATGAAAAACTGTTTTTT. Its protein product is CASSELGSANEKLFF.

This rearrangement joins TRBV19 to TRBJ1-2; maybe TRBD1 (5 bases). In germline, CDR1 is LNHDA, CDR2 SQIVND (reference sequence). This CDR3 has 15 residues. Between the trimmed V and J ends, which lost 4 bases and 7 bases, there was a span of 19 bases. The CDR3 nucleotides read TGTGCCAGTAGTACAGGGAATAGAGTGGATAGTGGCTACACCTTC. This gives the protein CASSTGNRVDSGYTF.

Comment on this clone: This CDR3 is also generated by other DNA sequences in the sample. CDR3 region: CASSRGTSGYEQYF. CDR3 bases: TGCGCCAGCAGCCGCGGGACTAGCGGCTACGAGCAGTACTTC. The chain is built from TRBV5-1 and TRBJ2-7; 11 bases agree with TRBD2. CDR1 and CDR2 from the germline V gene are SGHRS and YFSETQ. V gave up 4 bases and J gave up 3 bases; unmatched junction bases: 3. The CDR3 sequence is 14 residues long.

The chain carries TRBV7-2 and TRBJ1-5; no clear D gene. V was cut by 5 bases and J by 4 bases, with 9 bases left in between. Germline CDR1 SGHTA, CDR2 FQGNSA. The CDR3 is 13 amino acids. The CDR3 loop is CASSPGRNQPQHF. The CDR3 bases are TGTGCCAGCAGCCCGGGCAGAAATCAGCCCCAGCATTTT.

In its sample, this clone was seen once. The junction departs from germline at one end; a sequencing error may be responsible. The chain carries TRBV6-5 and TRBJ2-7, with D uncertain. Germline V gene lookup returns CDR1 MNHEY and CDR2 SVGAGI. This CDR3 is built from 14 residues. In DNA, the CDR3 is TGTGCCAGCAGTTCCTTACCGCAACGTTACGAGCGGTACTTC. Residues: CASSSLPQRYERYF.

This chain links TRBV10-1 with TRBJ1-1; D is unclear. The CDR3 contains 13 residues. Germline V gene lookup returns CDR1 WNHNN and CDR2 SYGVQD (reference sequence). Trimming took 6 bases from V and 5 from J, leaving 13 bases between them. Written as DNA, the CDR3 is TGCGCCAGCAGAGGCAAGGTGTGGACTGAAGCTTTCTTT. It yields the protein CASRGKVWTEAFF.

This rearrangement joins TRBV10-3 to TRBJ2-7, with 9 bases that match TRBD1. This CDR3 spans 15 amino acids. Trimming took 8 bases from V and 1 from J; bases not matched to a gene: 9. Per germline, CDR1 ENHRY and CDR2 SYGVKD. The CDR3 sequence: CAIASDRGGSYEQYF. The DNA for the CDR3 is TGTGCCATCGCCTCGGACAGGGGAGGGTCCTACGAGCAGTACTTC.

The rearrangement joins TRBV29-1 to TRBJ1-1; D uncertain. Trimming took 8 bases from V and 4 from J, leaving 14 bases between them. This CDR3 is 12 amino acids long. Germline lookup yields CDR1 SQVTM and CDR2 ANQGSEA. The CDR3 DNA reads as TGCAGCATCCGGGCGCAGAGCACTGAAGCTTTCTTT. It yields the protein CSIRAQSTEAFF.

This rearrangement joins TRBV6-5 to TRBJ2-7; 8 bases are a match to TRBD1. Trimming took 7 bases from V and 6 from J; bases not matched to a gene: 11. Looked up from germline, CDR1 is MNHEY and CDR2 is SVGAGI. The CDR3 runs to 14 residues. The CDR3 DNA follows: TGTGCCAGCAACCCAGGGGGCAGGGCGGGCGAGCAGTACTTC. This codes for CASNPGGRAGEQYF.

This clone was seen only once. The chain couples TRBV18 to TRBJ2-7; D gene unclear. Germline CDR1 and CDR2: KGHSH and LQKENI. This CDR3 has 14 amino acids. V lost 5 bases and J 4 bases, leaving 15 bases between the germline ends. Written as DNA, the CDR3 is TGTGCCAGCTCAGTCCGATCCACACGTTACGAGCAGTACTTC. The encoded protein is CASSVRSTRYEQYF.

The V call is TRBV9, the J call TRBJ1-5, with D hard to call. This CDR3 contains 14 residues. The V end lost 2 bases, the J end lost 6 bases, and 12 bases lay between the germline ends. Germline-derived CDR1 and CDR2 are SGDLS and YYNGEE. CDR3 residues: CASSVEDASQPQHF. CDR3 coding DNA: TGTGCCAGCAGCGTGGAAGACGCTAGTCAGCCCCAGCATTTT.

The chain uses TRBV4-3 and TRBJ2-1, with TRBD2 matching 7 bases. J gave up 4 bases and V 4 bases, and 4 bases lay outside the gene matches. This CDR3 has 14 residues. The germline CDR1 and CDR2 sequences are LGHNA and YSLEER. In nucleotides, the CDR3 is TGCGCCAGCAGCCCAAGCGGGGCTTACAATGAGCAGTTCTTC. Amino acid sequence: CASSPSGAYNEQFF.

This chain joins TRBV27 and TRBJ2-1; D might be TRBD2 (6 bases). Trimming removed 6 bases at V and 6 bases at J, with 21 bases between. Germline V gene data show CDR1 as MNHEY and CDR2 as SMNVEV (reference sequence). CDR3 length: 16 residues. CDR3 amino acids: CASSPLPAGPRNEQFF. As DNA, the CDR3 is TGTGCCAGCAGCCCCCTCCCGGCGGGACCCCGCAATGAGCAGTTCTTC.

This sequence joins TRBV7-9 and TRBJ2-1; tentatively, D is TRBD1 (5 bases). Trimming took off 7 bases at V and 8 bases at J, with 15 bases between the two ends. Looked up from germline, CDR1 is SEHNR and CDR2 is FQNEAQ (reference sequence). The CDR3 runs to 13 residues. CDR3 bases: TGTGCCAGCACCCCCCTCCAGGGTTATGAGCAGTTCTTC. It encodes CASTPLQGYEQFF.

The chain employs TRBV15 and TRBJ2-3, with TRBD2 matching 7 bases. Germline loops: CDR1 LNHNV, CDR2 YYDKDF (reference sequence). The junction had 12 bases not matched to a gene; V was cut back by 0 bases and J by 6 bases. CDR3 length: 17 residues. The DNA for the CDR3 is TGTGCCACCAGCAGAGATGCGGGTAGCGGGCCTGTGGATACGCAGTATTTT. It encodes CATSRDAGSGPVDTQYF.

The chain couples TRBV2 to TRBJ2-1; possibly TRBD2 for D (6 bases). The CDR3 runs to 16 residues. The V end was cut by 1 base, the J end by 5 bases, with 15 bases between. The germline gives CDR1 SNHLY, CDR2 FYNNEI. CDR3 DNA: TGTGCCAGCAGTGAAGGGGCCGCGGGATCAGACAATGAGCAGTTCTTC. It yields the protein CASSEGAAGSDNEQFF. The variable domain in full, with the rest retrieved from reference TRBV2 and TRBJ2-1, is EPEVTQTPSHQVTQMGQEVILRCVPISNHLYFYWYRQILGQKVEFLVSFYNNEISEKSEIFDDQFSVERPDGSNFTLKIRSTKLEDSAMYFCASSEGAAGSDNEQFFGPGTRLTVL.

The genes are TRBV18 and TRBJ1-6; 10 bases agree with TRBD1. Germline CDR1 is KGHSH and CDR2 is LQKENI. The CDR3 totals 16 residues. With V trimmed by 3 bases and J by 10 bases, 9 bases remained unmatched. CDR3 coding DNA: TGTGCCAGCTCACCCCTCGGGACAGGGGTTGGATCACCCCTCCACTTT. It translates to CASSPLGTGVGSPLHF.

The chain uses TRBV15 and TRBJ1-5, with a possible D match to TRBD1 (6 bases). CDR1 LNHNV and CDR2 YYDKDF come from the germline V gene (reference sequence). V was trimmed by 0 bases and J by 5 bases, leaving 14 bases between them. The length of the CDR3 is 16 residues. This CDR3 reads CATSRDSRGWDQPQHF. CDR3 nucleotide sequence: TGTGCCACCAGCAGAGATAGCAGGGGTTGGGATCAGCCCCAGCATTTT.

The rearrangement uses TRBV5-1 and TRBJ2-3; D unresolved. Per the germline V gene, CDR1 is SGHRS and CDR2 is YFSETQ. Deletions cut 8 bases from V and 3 bases from J, with 7 bases between. The CDR3 spans 11 residues. This CDR3 reads CASASTDTQYF. The CDR3 nucleotides are TGCGCCAGTGCCAGTACAGATACGCAGTATTTT.

This clone was seen once. The chain is built from TRBV27 and TRBJ2-1; TRBD2 is a possible D gene (6 bases). Trimming removed 5 bases at V and 9 bases at J, with 14 bases between. CDR1 MNHEY and CDR2 SMNVEV come from the germline V gene (reference sequence). This CDR3 is built from 13 residues. CDR3 sequence reads: CASSVLGGSEQFF. For the CDR3, the DNA is TGTGCCAGCAGTGTCCTCGGGGGAAGTGAGCAGTTCTTC.

The V call is TRBV5-1, the J call TRBJ1-4; D might be TRBD1 (5 bases). The CDR3 runs 14 residues. Per germline, CDR1 SGHRS and CDR2 YFSETQ. V was shortened by 0 bases and J by 7 bases, with 10 bases between the two germline ends. The CDR3 spells CASSLAGRSEKLFF. The DNA of the CDR3 is TGCGCCAGCAGCTTGGCGGGGCGGAGTGAAAAACTGTTTTTT.

CDR3 loop: CASSETRGYEQYF. The CDR3, as DNA: TGTGCCAGCAGTGAGACTCGGGGGTACGAGCAGTACTTC. This chain joins TRBV6-5 and TRBJ2-7; the D gene is possibly TRBD2 (6 bases). This CDR3 is built from 13 residues. Trimming took off 5 bases at V and 4 bases at J, with 12 bases between the two ends. CDR1 MNHEY and CDR2 SVGAGI come from the germline V gene.

The gene calls are TRBV27 and TRBJ2-3, with D uncertain. The CDR3 spans 15 residues. V was pared by 3 bases and J by 3 bases, with 13 bases between. Per germline, CDR1 MNHEY and CDR2 SMNVEV (reference sequence). CDR3 region: CASSFGSRVTDTQYF. CDR3 bases: TGTGCCAGCAGTTTCGGTTCAAGGGTGACAGATACGCAGTATTTT.

V and J are TRBV2 and TRBJ2-7; D is unresolved. Germline CDR1 and CDR2: SNHLY and FYNNEI. The CDR3 spans 14 residues. Trimming shortened V by 3 bases and J by 3 bases, and 12 bases separated the two germline ends. CDR3 loop: CASSDNWDDYEQYF. The CDR3 bases are TGTGCCAGCAGTGATAATTGGGATGACTACGAGCAGTACTTC.

In DNA, the CDR3 is TGTGCCAGCAGCTCCGACTACGAGCAGTACTTC. It translates to CASSSDYEQYF. The chain combines TRBV7-6 with TRBJ2-7; D not resolved. Germline V CDR1 and CDR2: SGHVS, FNYEAQ. CDR3 length: 11 amino acids. V was pared by 4 bases and J by 3 bases, with 4 bases between.